The 29 T cell receptor beta chains given below trace back to one sample, sequenced in a study of blood T cell repertoires in COVID-19. The method was immunoSEQ multiplex PCR; TCRdb's version includes in-frame clones alone and lacks a portion of them. The table shows some 40,000 clones, with over 70% occurring only once. Material: peripheral blood. These receptors originate from a human donor in a cohort sampled during active COVID-19.

This clone was observed once. The chain has TRBV7-6 and TRBJ2-1; 8 nucleotides agree with TRBD2. V lost 5 bases, J lost 5 bases, and 8 bases stayed unmatched. Germline assignment: CDR1 SGHVS and CDR2 FNYEAQ. CDR3 size: 15 residues. CDR3 DNA sequence: TGTGCCAGCAGCCCAACCTCGCGGGAGGACAATGAGCAGTTCTTC. Translated, it gives CASSPTSREDNEQFF.

This chain's CDR3 is CASSRGTGGLDEQYF. The CDR3 DNA is TGTGCCAGCTCACGAGGGACAGGGGGTTTGGACGAGCAGTACTTC. V is TRBV18 and J is TRBJ2-7, with 11 bases aligning to TRBD1. This CDR3 contains 15 residues. V dropped 4 bases and J dropped 5; count of bases not matched to a gene: 7. Germline CDR1 reads KGHSH; CDR2 reads LQKENI.

V is TRBV28 and J is TRBJ2-2; 9 bases line up with TRBD2. This CDR3 region has 16 residues. Germline-derived CDR1 and CDR2 are MDHEN and SYDVKM. With V trimmed by 7 bases and J by 6 bases, 12 bases remained unmatched. Here the CDR3 DNA reads TGTGCCAGCACCTTAGCGGGAGTAAAGGTACCCGGGGAGCTGTTTTTT. Protein product: CASTLAGVKVPGELFF.

The chain has TRBV11-3 and TRBJ2-7, with D possibly matching TRBD1 (6 bases). Germline V gives CDR1 SGHNT, CDR2 YENEEA. V was cut by 0 bases and J by 3 bases, with 12 bases left in between. CDR3 length: 15 amino acids. DNA for the CDR3: TGTGCCAGCAGCTTAGAGGGGGCTAAGGGCTACGAGCAGTACTTC. Its translation is CASSLEGAKGYEQYF.

This chain links TRBV27 with TRBJ1-1; TRBD1 matches 7 bases. Trimming removed 4 bases from V and 5 bases from J; junction bases left unmatched: 10. This CDR3 is built from 15 residues. Germline V gene sequence: CDR1 MNHEY, CDR2 SMNVEV (reference sequence). The CDR3 nucleotides are TGTGCCAGCAGTTCATTTTCAGGGGGAAGGACTGAAGCTTTCTTT. This sequence encodes CASSSFSGGRTEAFF.

The V gene is TRBV27, the J gene TRBJ1-5, with 8 positions matching TRBD1. Germline V gene lookup returns CDR1 MNHEY and CDR2 SMNVEV (reference sequence). J lost 3 bases, V lost 5 bases, and 6 bases had no gene match. The CDR3 totals 15 residues. The chain's CDR3 is CASSPGTGHNQPQHF. The DNA for the CDR3 is TGTGCCAGCAGTCCGGGGACAGGACACAATCAGCCCCAGCATTTT.

This sequence joins TRBV9 and TRBJ1-1; D perhaps matches TRBD1 (5 bases). The germline V gene encodes CDR1 SGDLS and CDR2 YYNGEE. The V gene lost 1 base and the J gene lost 3 bases, with 10 bases spanning the gap. The CDR3 length is 14 residues. The CDR3 bases are TGTGCCAGCAGCGTAATCCGGGGGTACACTGAAGCTTTCTTT. Amino acids: CASSVIRGYTEAFF.

The chain employs TRBV11-2 and TRBJ1-4; TRBD1 aligns across 7 bases. The germline V gene encodes CDR1 SGHAT and CDR2 FQNNGV. After removal of 7 bases from V and 8 bases from J, the junction contained 16 bases not matched to a gene. There are 16 residues in the CDR3. The CDR3 nucleotides are TGTGCCAGCACCCGCTCCAGAGGGGGCGTCAGGGAAAAACTGTTTTTT. Its protein product is CASTRSRGGVREKLFF.

V gene TRBV28 combines with J gene TRBJ2-5; D is perhaps TRBD2 (6 bases). This CDR3 is built from 15 residues. Germline V gene data show CDR1 as MDHEN and CDR2 as SYDVKM. The germline V and J ends were trimmed by 4 bases and 5 bases, with 17 bases remaining between them. The CDR3 DNA follows: TGTGCCAGCAGTTCCTTCACTAGCCCTGGGGAGACCCAGTACTTC. This encodes CASSSFTSPGETQYF.

The V gene is TRBV5-1, the J gene TRBJ2-2, with 9 nucleotides matching TRBD2. The junction had 7 bases not matched to a gene; V was cut back by 0 bases and J by 7 bases. CDR3 size: 16 residues. The germline gives CDR1 SGHRS, CDR2 YFSETQ. CDR3 coding DNA: TGCGCCAGCAGCTTGGAAGGCGGGAGGGCCTTCGGGGAGCTGTTTTTT. As protein: CASSLEGGRAFGELFF.

This clone appeared once. The genes are TRBV9 and TRBJ2-2; 9 positions agree with TRBD2. The V gene end was trimmed by 0 bases and the J gene end by 6 bases; junction bases not matched to a gene: 6. Germline assignment: CDR1 SGDLS and CDR2 YYNGEE. The CDR3 extends over 16 amino acids. The CDR3 is CASSVGLAAVSGELFF. Written as DNA, the CDR3 is TGTGCCAGCAGCGTAGGACTAGCGGCGGTTTCCGGGGAGCTGTTTTTT.

The DNA of the CDR3 is TGTGCCAGCAGCTTTCGGGGGAGCACAGATACGCAGTATTTT. This gives the protein CASSFRGSTDTQYF. The chain recombines TRBV7-2 with TRBJ2-3; D perhaps matches TRBD2 (6 bases). Per the germline V gene, CDR1 is SGHTA and CDR2 is FQGNSA. V gave up 3 bases and J gave up 0 bases, with 7 bases separating them. The CDR3 contains 14 residues.

The DNA for the CDR3 is TGTGCCAGCAGTCAGGGACAGCCCTCCACAGATACGCAGTATTTT. Its translation is CASSQGQPSTDTQYF. This rearrangement joins TRBV6-6 to TRBJ2-3, with 7 bases lining up with TRBD1. The length of the CDR3 is 15 residues. V lost 5 bases, J lost 2 bases, and 7 bases stayed unmatched. CDR1 is MNHNY, CDR2 SVGAGI, per germline (reference sequence).

J is TRBJ1-2 and V is TRBV28, with 10 bases lining up with TRBD1. The CDR3 covers 14 residues. Looked up from germline, CDR1 is MDHEN and CDR2 is SYDVKM. The V and J ends lost 6 bases and 3 bases, in that order; junction bases with no gene match: 4. This CDR3 reads CASSLGQGYYGYTF. For the CDR3, the DNA is TGTGCCAGCAGCCTGGGACAGGGGTACTATGGCTACACCTTC.

The gene calls are TRBV5-4 and TRBJ2-1; 11 bases match TRBD1. CDR1 is SGHNT, CDR2 YYREEE, per germline (reference sequence). The CDR3 covers 16 residues. V lost 7 bases, J lost 8 bases, and 14 bases stayed unmatched. The CDR3 protein is CASGNRDRGERYEQFF. The CDR3 DNA follows: TGTGCCAGCGGGAACCGGGACAGGGGGGAGCGATATGAGCAGTTCTTC.

The rearrangement links TRBV27 to TRBJ2-7; maybe TRBD2 (6 bases). V lost 6 bases and J lost 1, with 16 bases in between. Germline V gene sequence: CDR1 MNHEY, CDR2 SMNVEV (reference sequence). This CDR3 region has 15 residues. CDR3 loop: CASSSVAGLSYEQYF. DNA for the CDR3: TGTGCCAGCAGCTCCGTTGCGGGGTTATCCTACGAGCAGTACTTC.

The chain is built from TRBV9 and TRBJ2-3; the D gene is possibly TRBD2 (7 bases). In germline, CDR1 is SGDLS, CDR2 YYNGEE. CDR3 size: 16 residues. V lost 2 bases to trimming and J lost 6 bases, with 19 bases between them. CDR3 coding DNA: TGTGCCAGCAGCGTGAACCCGGGGGGCGAGGGGGATACGCAGTATTTT. The encoded protein is CASSVNPGGEGDTQYF.

The V gene is TRBV19, the J gene TRBJ1-6; TRBD1 might be the D (6 bases). CDR3 length: 14 amino acids. Germline CDR1 LNHDA, CDR2 SQIVND (reference sequence). The V gene lost 5 bases and the J gene lost 4 bases, with 9 bases spanning the gap. CDR3 DNA: TGTGCCAGTAGTGTAACAGGGTATAATTCACCCCTCCACTTT. Translated: CASSVTGYNSPLHF. Complete variable domain (other parts from reference TRBV19 and TRBJ1-6): DGGITQSPKYLFRKEGQNVTLSCEQNLNHDAMYWYRQDPGQGLRLIYYSQIVNDFQKGDIAEGYSVSREKKESFPLTVTSAQKNPTAFYLCASSVTGYNSPLHFGNGTRLTVT.

This rearrangement joins TRBV9 to TRBJ1-1, with D tentatively TRBD1 (6 bases). V shed 1 base and J shed 7 bases, with 14 bases lying between them. Germline-derived CDR1 and CDR2 are SGDLS and YYNGEE. The CDR3 has 14 residues. CDR3 bases: TGTGCCAGCAGCGTAAGGGGGGGAACTAATGAAGCTTTCTTT. Translation gives CASSVRGGTNEAFF.

The chain combines TRBV5-5 with TRBJ2-5; 8 nucleotides agree with TRBD2. This CDR3 contains 15 residues. V lost 0 bases, J lost 4 bases, and 5 bases stayed unmatched. Germline V gene data show CDR1 as SGHKS and CDR2 as YYEKEE (reference sequence). The CDR3 protein is CASSLGLARAETQYF. CDR3 DNA sequence: TGTGCCAGCAGCTTGGGACTAGCGAGGGCAGAGACCCAGTACTTC.

The J gene is TRBJ2-7, the V gene TRBV5-6, with 10 bases aligning to TRBD2. This CDR3 has 15 amino acids. The V and J ends lost 4 bases and 3 bases, in that order; junction bases with no gene match: 7. Germline CDR1 is SGHDT and CDR2 is YYEEEE. The CDR3 DNA reads TGTGCCAGCAGCGGGGCCCTAGCGGGGGTCTACGAGCAGTACTTC. This gives the protein CASSGALAGVYEQYF.

The rearrangement links TRBV11-3 to TRBJ2-7; no reliable D call. The CDR3 is made up of 11 amino acids. Trimming took 6 bases from V and 5 from J, leaving 8 bases between them. CDR1 is SGHNT and CDR2 is YENEEA in the germline V gene. The CDR3 spells CASSLIDEQYF. The DNA of the CDR3 is TGTGCCAGCAGTCTGATAGACGAGCAGTACTTC.

CDR3 coding DNA: TGTGCCAGGTACAGGGGAAATCAGCCCCAGCATTTT. Protein product: CARYRGNQPQHF. The V gene is TRBV25-1, the J gene TRBJ1-5; 7 nucleotides align to TRBD1. CDR1 is MGHDK, CDR2 SYGVNS, per germline. This CDR3 contains 12 residues. Losses at the gene ends were 9 bases for V and 4 bases for J; bases not matched to a gene: 3.

This clone was recorded only once. CDR3 region: CASSLAFVNEQFF. The CDR3 bases are TGTGCCAGCAGCTTAGCGTTCGTAAATGAGCAGTTCTTC. This chain links TRBV7-6 with TRBJ2-1; D unclear. The CDR3 length is 13 residues. V lost 0 bases and J lost 7, with 7 bases in between. Germline V gives CDR1 SGHVS, CDR2 FNYEAQ.

V gene TRBV19 combines with J gene TRBJ2-7; TRBD1 aligns across 7 bases. Trimming cost V 4 bases and J 6 bases; bases outside gene matches: 6. The CDR3 spans 13 residues. CDR1 is LNHDA, CDR2 SQIVND, per germline (reference sequence). This CDR3 reads CASSTGQEVEQYF. CDR3 sequence (DNA): TGTGCCAGTAGTACCGGACAGGAGGTCGAGCAGTACTTC.

The chain joins TRBV6-2 or TRBV6-3 to TRBJ2-5; possibly TRBD1 for D (6 bases). The CDR3 length is 14 residues. The germline V and J ends were trimmed by 0 bases and 4 bases, with 9 bases remaining between them. Germline assignment: CDR1 MNHEY and CDR2 SVGEGT. The CDR3 here is CASSYSIRGETQYF. CDR3 sequence (DNA): TGTGCCAGCAGTTACTCGATCAGGGGAGAGACCCAGTACTTC.

This chain joins TRBV3-1 (or the pseudogene TRBV3-2) and TRBJ2-5; TRBD2 agrees at 12 bases. CDR1 LGHDT and CDR2 YNNKEL come from the germline V gene (reference sequence). The CDR3 sequence is 16 residues long. V shed 3 bases, J shed 3 bases, and the junction held 5 bases outside the gene matches. CDR3 DNA sequence: TGTGCCAGCAGCCAGGTTCGGACTAGCGGGAAAGAGACCCAGTACTTC. The encoded protein is CASSQVRTSGKETQYF.

The chain combines TRBV7-8 with TRBJ1-4; 9 bases are a match to TRBD1. V dropped 5 bases and J dropped 5; count of bases not matched to a gene: 6. The CDR3 has 15 residues. Per germline, CDR1 SGHVS and CDR2 FQNEAQ. CDR3 nucleotides: TGTGCCAGCAGCCGGTACAGGGGGCAGAATGAAAAACTGTTTTTT. Its translation: CASSRYRGQNEKLFF.

The gene calls are TRBV1 and TRBJ2-1; TRBD2 is the table's D call and was not checked against the DNA. TRBV1 is a listed pseudogene. The CDR3 loop spans 22 amino acids. The CDR3 sequence is CTSSPQPPGTSDIQGENNEQFF. In nucleotides, the CDR3 is TGCACCAGCAGCCCTCAACCCCCCGGGACTAGCGATATACAAGGCGAAAACAATGAGCAGTTCTTC.